This TCR beta chain is drawn from a study of OX40 agonist ivuxolimab in advanced cancers. The study's findings and limits: Within 6 weeks, CD4+ and CD8+ blood T cells expanded clonally at 0.1 to 3.0 mg/kg. Expanded clones belonging to CD8+ T cells outnumbered, on average, those of CD4+.

V shed 5 bases and J shed 5 bases, with 15 bases lying between them. The CDR3 runs 14 residues. The germline V gene has CDR1 MNHEY and CDR2 SVGAGI. Points on this clone: Its specificity is not known.

Generated by immunoSEQ multiplex PCR, the TCRdb table keeps only in-frame clones and is missing some. The sample records around 61,000 clones, about nine tenths being singletons. This chain uses TRBV6-5 with TRBJ1-1; possibly TRBD1 for D (6 bases). This receptor was identified in an adult with an advanced solid tumor such as melanoma, head and neck, liver or kidney cancer. The sample here was CD4+ or CD8+ T cells sorted from blood, taken in a trial of the OX40 agonist ivuxolimab. For the CDR3, the DNA is TGTGCCAGCAGTCCGATAAGGGGGGGAACTGAAGCTTTCTTT. This codes for CASSPIRGGTEAFF.